This TCR beta chain was captured in a study of blood T cell repertoires in COVID-19. Overall study context: The United States, Italy and Spain were the sources of the acute and convalescent COVID-19 samples.

TCRdb keeps only in-frame clones here, not all; method: immunoSEQ multiplex PCR. Of 260,000 or so clones listed, approximately 86% are singletons. Each participant's cohort was designated according to participant-reported clinical history. Input material: PBMCs or T cells enriched from blood (not recorded which). The sequence was collected from a woman in her twenties or thirties with acute COVID-19.

In nucleotides, the CDR3 is TGTGCCAGCAGCTCGGGACAGGGCGACTATGGCTACACCTTC. Its protein is CASSSGQGDYGYTF. The chain carries TRBV5-8 and TRBJ1-2; 9 bases match TRBD1. CDR1 is SGHTS and CDR2 is YDEGEE in the germline V gene. The CDR3 totals 14 residues. V lost 3 bases to trimming and J lost 3 bases; unmatched junction nucleotides: 3. Full variable domain (remainder filled in from reference TRBV5-8 and TRBJ1-2): EAGVTQSPTHLIKTRGQQATLRCSPISGHTSVYWYQQALGLGLQFLLWYDEGEERNRGNFPPRFSGRQFPNYSSELNVNALELEDSALYLCASSSGQGDYGYTFGSGTRLTVV.